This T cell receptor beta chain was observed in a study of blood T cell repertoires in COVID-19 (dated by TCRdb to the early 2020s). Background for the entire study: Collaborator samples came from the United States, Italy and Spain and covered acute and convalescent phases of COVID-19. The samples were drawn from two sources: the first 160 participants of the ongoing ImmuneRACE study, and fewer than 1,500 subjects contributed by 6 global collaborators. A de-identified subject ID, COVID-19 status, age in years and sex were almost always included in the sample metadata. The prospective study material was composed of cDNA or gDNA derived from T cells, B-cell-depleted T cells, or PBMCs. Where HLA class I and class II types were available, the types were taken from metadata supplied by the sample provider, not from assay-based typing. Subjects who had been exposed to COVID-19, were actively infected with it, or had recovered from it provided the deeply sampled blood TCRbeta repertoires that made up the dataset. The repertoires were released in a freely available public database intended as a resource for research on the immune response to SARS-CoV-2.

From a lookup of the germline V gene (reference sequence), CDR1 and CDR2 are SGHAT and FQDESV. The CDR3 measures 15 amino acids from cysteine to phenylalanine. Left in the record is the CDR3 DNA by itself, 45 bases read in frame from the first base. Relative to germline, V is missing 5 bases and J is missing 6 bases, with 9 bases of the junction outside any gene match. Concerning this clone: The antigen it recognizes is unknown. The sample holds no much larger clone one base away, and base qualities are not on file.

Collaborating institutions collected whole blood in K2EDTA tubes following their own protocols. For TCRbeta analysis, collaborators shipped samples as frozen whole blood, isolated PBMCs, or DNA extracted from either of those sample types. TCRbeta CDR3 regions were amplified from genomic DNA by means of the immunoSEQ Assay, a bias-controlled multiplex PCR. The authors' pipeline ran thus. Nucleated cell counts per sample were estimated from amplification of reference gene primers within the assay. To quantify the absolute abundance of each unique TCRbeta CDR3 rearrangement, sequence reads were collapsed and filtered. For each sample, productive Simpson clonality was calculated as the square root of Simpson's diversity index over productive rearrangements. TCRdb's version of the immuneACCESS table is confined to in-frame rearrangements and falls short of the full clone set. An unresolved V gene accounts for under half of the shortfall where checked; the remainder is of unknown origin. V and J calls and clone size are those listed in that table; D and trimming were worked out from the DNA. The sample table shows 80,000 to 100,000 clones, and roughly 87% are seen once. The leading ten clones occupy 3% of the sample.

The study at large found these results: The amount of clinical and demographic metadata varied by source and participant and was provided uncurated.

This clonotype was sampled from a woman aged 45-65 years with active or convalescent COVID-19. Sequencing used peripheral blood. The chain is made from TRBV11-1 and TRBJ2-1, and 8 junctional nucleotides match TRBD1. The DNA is TGTGCCAGCAGCCCAGCTGGACAGGGCAGCAATGAGCAGTTCTTC. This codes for CASSPAGQGSNEQFF.